The next 32 T cell receptor beta chains were all read from a single sample in a study of cytomegalovirus exposure and HLA in healthy donors. PCR employed 60 Vbeta and 13 Jbeta primers. The protocol was immunoSEQ multiplex PCR, while the TCRdb copy is restricted to in-frame clones and leaves out a portion. The data hold approximately 150,000 clones, with around 80% observed a single time. Specimen: PBMCs. These receptors came from a woman aged 25 to 45 in good health and CMV-seropositive.

The V and J genes are TRBV5-6 and TRBJ1-1; possibly TRBD1 for D (5 bases). The CDR3 runs to 14 residues. Germline CDR1 is SGHDT and CDR2 is YYEEEE. Trimming took 3 bases from V and 7 from J, leaving 16 bases between them. The CDR3 DNA follows: TGTGCCAGCAGCTACGGGGGGAATCGAATTGAAGCTTTCTTT. Its protein product is CASSYGGNRIEAFF.

V is TRBV5-1 and J is TRBJ2-3, with D hard to call. V shed 0 bases and J shed 4 bases, with 9 bases lying between them. Germline-derived CDR1 and CDR2 are SGHRS and YFSETQ. The CDR3 is 14 residues long. The CDR3 region is CASSLERNADTQYF. As DNA, the CDR3 is TGCGCCAGCAGCTTGGAGAGAAACGCAGATACGCAGTATTTT. The full variable domain, in which reference TRBV5-1 and TRBJ2-3 provide the parts outside the CDR3, is KAGVTQTPRYLIKTRGQQVTLSCSPISGHRSVSWYQQTPGQGLQFLFEYFSETQRNKGNFPGRFSGRQFSNSRSEMNVSTLELGDSALYLCASSLERNADTQYFGPGTRLTVL.

V is TRBV13 and J is TRBJ2-7, with D hard to call. Germline-derived CDR1 and CDR2 are PRHDT and FYEKMQ (reference sequence). This CDR3 contains 15 residues. V lost 5 bases and J lost 2, with 16 bases in between. The CDR3 here is CASSAQENSTYEQYF. The CDR3 nucleotides are TGTGCCAGCAGCGCCCAGGAAAACTCCACCTACGAGCAGTACTTC. The whole variable domain, remainder taken from reference TRBV13 and TRBJ2-7, is AAGVIQSPRHLIKEKRETATLKCYPIPRHDTVYWYQQGPGQDPQFLISFYEKMQSDKGSIPDRFSAQQFSDYHSELNMSSLELGDSALYFCASSAQENSTYEQYFGPGTRLTVT.

V and J are TRBV7-8 and TRBJ2-7, with D unresolved. Trimming removed 5 bases from V and 3 bases from J, with 8 bases in between. The germline CDR1 and CDR2 sequences are SGHVS and FQNEAQ. The CDR3 loop spans 12 amino acids. CDR3 coding DNA: TGTGCCAGCAGCCCCTCCCTCTACGAGCAGTACTTC. Translating it yields CASSPSLYEQYF. Full variable domain (rest looked up from reference TRBV7-8 and TRBJ2-7): GAGVSQSPRYKVAKRGQDVALRCDPISGHVSLFWYQQALGQGPEFLTYFQNEAQLDKSGLPSDRFFAERPEGSVSTLKIQRTQQEDSAVYLCASSPSLYEQYFGPGTRLTVT.

The V and J genes are TRBV19 and TRBJ2-7; possibly TRBD2 for D (6 bases). In germline, CDR1 is LNHDA, CDR2 SQIVND (reference sequence). The V and J ends lost 5 bases and 4 bases respectively, with 9 bases between them. The CDR3 is made up of 12 amino acids. CDR3 sequence: CASSPGTYEQYF. Written as DNA, the CDR3 is TGTGCCAGTAGTCCAGGGACTTACGAGCAGTACTTC.

The table lists this clone with a count of one. The chain links TRBV9 to TRBJ2-7, with TRBD1 identical over 7 bases. V was clipped by 3 bases and J by 0 bases; unmatched bases: 3. Germline V gene lookup returns CDR1 SGDLS and CDR2 YYNGEE. CDR3 size: 14 residues. CDR3 region: CASSAGQSSYEQYF. In nucleotides, the CDR3 is TGTGCCAGCAGCGCGGGACAGAGCTCCTACGAGCAGTACTTC.

The CDR3 coding sequence is TGTGCCAGCAGCTTATTAGTAATGAACACTGAAGCTTTCTTT. It specifies CASSLLVMNTEAFF. The chain links TRBV7-9 to TRBJ1-1; D not resolved. This CDR3 contains 14 residues. Germline CDR1 SEHNR, CDR2 FQNEAQ (reference sequence). With 2 bases removed from V and 0 bases from J, the gap between germline ends came to 7 bases.

This clone was counted only a few times. This chain links TRBV14 with TRBJ1-1; the match to TRBD1 covers 9 bases. V shed 5 bases, J shed 8 bases, and the junction held 9 bases outside the gene matches. This CDR3 region has 14 residues. Germline V CDR1 and CDR2: SGHDN, FVKESK. CDR3 DNA sequence: TGTGCCAGCAGCGCTCTCGGGACAGGGAAAGAAGCTTTCTTT. This translates into CASSALGTGKEAFF.

The V and J genes are TRBV19 and TRBJ1-6, with 7 bases that match TRBD1. V gave up 6 bases and J gave up 6 bases; unmatched junction bases: 5. The CDR3 has 14 residues. Germline values: CDR1 LNHDA, CDR2 SQIVND (reference sequence). CDR3 in DNA: TGTGCCAGTAGCGTGGGACAGCGTAATTCACCCCTCCACTTT. Protein sequence: CASSVGQRNSPLHF.

This clone was detected only a few times. This sequence joins TRBV5-3 and TRBJ1-4; D remains unclear. TRBV5-3 is an ORF, and what it does is uncertain. The length of the CDR3 is 15 residues. Trimming stripped 0 bases from V and 4 bases from J, with 10 bases between. CDR3 nucleotides: TGTGCCAGAAGCTTGGGGGCCGGGGTTAATGAAAAACTGTTTTTT. It translates to CARSLGAGVNEKLFF.

The chain has TRBV27 and TRBJ2-7, with 8 bases lining up with TRBD1. After removal of 6 bases from V and 3 bases from J, the junction contained 7 bases not matched to a gene. In germline, CDR1 is MNHEY, CDR2 SMNVEV (reference sequence). The CDR3 contains 14 residues. The CDR3 region is CASSWDRRSYEQYF. The CDR3 coding sequence is TGTGCCAGCAGCTGGGACAGGAGAAGCTACGAGCAGTACTTC.

Note on this clone: The junction does not match germline at one end; this may be a read error. This chain joins TRBV7-9 and TRBJ1-5, with a possible D match to TRBD1 (6 bases). This CDR3 has 14 amino acids. Germline CDR1 is SEHNR and CDR2 is FQNEAQ (reference sequence). CDR3 sequence reads: CSSSLGQLNQPQHF. CDR3 DNA sequence: TGTTCCAGCAGCCTCGGACAGTTAAATCAGCCCCAGCATTTT.

The chain uses TRBV2 and TRBJ2-7, with TRBD1 as a possible D gene (6 bases). CDR3 length: 13 residues. V gave up 4 bases and J gave up 3 bases, with 10 bases separating them. The germline V gene encodes CDR1 SNHLY and CDR2 FYNNEI. CDR3 coding DNA: TGTGCCAGCAGTGTTGGGACAATCTACGAGCAGTACTTC. Translation: CASSVGTIYEQYF.

V gene TRBV21-1 combines with J gene TRBJ1-5. TRBV21-1 is assigned pseudogene status. The CDR3 has 14 amino acids. The CDR3 sequence is CASSHTGGYQPQHF. The DNA of the CDR3 is TGTGCCAGCAGCCATACGGGGGGGTATCAGCCCCAGCATTTT.

The chain has TRBV21-1 and TRBJ2-2; the table's D call TRBD1 went unverified against the DNA. TRBV21-1 is given as a pseudogene. The CDR3 is made up of 17 amino acids. The CDR3 spells CASSLNTGQGNTGELFF. CDR3 coding DNA: TGTGCCAGCAGCCTGAACACGGGACAGGGGAACACCGGGGAGCTGTTTTTT.

J is TRBJ1-4 and V is TRBV5-1; 8 bases line up with TRBD1. Germline lookup yields CDR1 SGHRS and CDR2 YFSETQ. J was trimmed by 6 bases and V by 4 bases; bases with no gene match: 8. This CDR3 comprises 15 residues. CDR3 nucleotide sequence: TGCGCCAGCAGCCCGACTACAGGGGGAGATGAAAAACTGTTTTTT. It is translated as CASSPTTGGDEKLFF. Combining the CDR3 with reference TRBV5-1 and TRBJ1-4 gives the whole variable domain KAGVTQTPRYLIKTRGQQVTLSCSPISGHRSVSWYQQTPGQGLQFLFEYFSETQRNKGNFPGRFSGRQFSNSRSEMNVSTLELGDSALYLCASSPTTGGDEKLFFGSGTQLSVL.

This rearrangement joins TRBV5-1 to TRBJ2-1, with 9 bases aligning to TRBD2. The CDR3 totals 16 residues. Per the germline V gene, CDR1 is SGHRS and CDR2 is YFSETQ. Trimming at V came to 0 bases and at J to 7 bases, leaving 8 bases not matched to a gene. The CDR3 DNA follows: TGCGCCAGCAGCTTGGTGGCGGGGGGGCTGAGTAATGAGCAGTTCTTC. Translated: CASSLVAGGLSNEQFF.

The gene calls are TRBV27 and TRBJ1-2; no clear D. CDR1 and CDR2 (germline): MNHEY, SMNVEV (reference sequence). CDR3 length: 15 residues. Between the trimmed V and J ends, which lost 2 bases and 2 bases, there was a span of 12 bases. Written as DNA, the CDR3 is TGTGCCAGCAGTTTAAATGGGGAGCCAAACTATGGCTACACCTTC. Translating gives CASSLNGEPNYGYTF.

The rearrangement joins TRBV28 to TRBJ2-1; D unclear. With 3 bases removed from V and 2 bases from J, the gap between germline ends came to 5 bases. Germline CDR1 MDHEN, CDR2 SYDVKM. The CDR3 contains 13 residues. The CDR3 coding sequence is TGTGCCAGCAGTTTGTCGGCCTACAATGAGCAGTTCTTC. This gives the protein CASSLSAYNEQFF.

The V gene is TRBV29-1, the J gene TRBJ1-4, with TRBD1 matching over 7 bases. V shed 7 bases and J 10 bases; nucleotides not matched to a gene: 12. CDR1 is SQVTM and CDR2 is ANQGSEA in the germline V gene. The CDR3 totals 13 residues. The CDR3 DNA is TGCAGCGCCATGGACAGGCAGGAGGGAAAACTGTTTTTT. Protein sequence: CSAMDRQEGKLFF.

The rearrangement links TRBV29-1 to TRBJ2-5, with 11 bases aligning to TRBD2. CDR3 length equals 14 residues. Germline trimming cut 7 bases from V and 2 bases from J; bases unmatched to any gene: 6. The germline gives CDR1 SQVTM, CDR2 ANQGSEA. CDR3 loop: CSALPSGGQETQYF. DNA of the CDR3: TGCAGCGCCCTCCCTAGCGGGGGGCAAGAGACCCAGTACTTC. Drawing the rest from reference TRBV29-1 and TRBJ2-5, the complete variable domain is SAVISQKPSRDICQRGTSLTIQCQVDSQVTMMFWYRQQPGQSLTLIATANQGSEATYESGFVIDKFPISRPNLTFSTLTVSNMSPEDSSIYLCSALPSGGQETQYFGPGTRLLVL.

Here the CDR3 DNA reads TGTGCCAGCAGTTACGGGACATATTCCATTCAGTACTTC. This sequence encodes CASSYGTYSIQYF. The chain couples TRBV6-5 to TRBJ2-4, with D perhaps matching TRBD1 (6 bases). Trimming stripped 2 bases from V and 9 bases from J, with 11 bases between. Looked up from germline, CDR1 is MNHEY and CDR2 is SVGAGI. The CDR3 has 13 amino acids.

The chain's CDR3 is CASSLYRGINTGELFF. DNA for the CDR3: TGTGCCAGCAGCTTATATCGCGGGATTAACACCGGGGAGCTGTTTTTT. This chain uses TRBV11-2 with TRBJ2-2, with D perhaps matching TRBD2 (6 bases). This CDR3 is 16 amino acids long. V gave up 2 bases and J gave up 2 bases, with 12 bases separating them. Per germline, CDR1 SGHAT and CDR2 FQNNGV.

This clone has more than one count but fewer than ten. The V call is TRBV19, the J call TRBJ2-7; 12 nucleotides agree with TRBD1. The junction had 3 bases not matched to a gene; V was cut back by 9 bases and J by 6 bases. This CDR3 has 12 amino acids. The germline V gene has CDR1 LNHDA and CDR2 SQIVND (reference sequence). Here the CDR3 reads CASGTGGGEQYF. The CDR3 nucleotides read TGTGCCAGCGGGACAGGGGGCGGCGAGCAGTACTTC.

The chain has TRBV11-2 and TRBJ1-1, with D possibly matching TRBD1 (6 bases). Trimming took off 4 bases at V and 5 bases at J, with 14 bases between the two ends. CDR3 length: 14 amino acids. The germline V gene encodes CDR1 SGHAT and CDR2 FQNNGV. The CDR3 spells CASSSYREGTEAFF. For the CDR3, the DNA is TGTGCCAGCAGCTCTTACAGGGAAGGTACTGAAGCTTTCTTT.

The chain links TRBV6-6 to TRBJ2-1, with D tentatively TRBD1 (6 bases). V lost 0 bases, J lost 3 bases, and 12 bases lay in between. This CDR3 comprises 16 residues. CDR1 is MNHNY, CDR2 SVGAGI, per germline (reference sequence). CDR3 sequence (DNA): TGTGCCAGCAGTTACTCAGGACAGAGCTACTACAATGAGCAGTTCTTC. Translated, it gives CASSYSGQSYYNEQFF.

V gene TRBV19 combines with J gene TRBJ1-3; no clear D gene. The V gene's germline CDR1 is LNHDA and CDR2 SQIVND (reference sequence). This CDR3 comprises 14 residues. V was pared by 3 bases and J by 2 bases, with 8 bases between. In DNA, the CDR3 is TGTGCCAGTAGTATTCTGGCGGCTGGAAACACCATATATTTT. It specifies CASSILAAGNTIYF.

The J gene is TRBJ1-2, the V gene TRBV5-1; a weak D match, TRBD1 (5 bases). This CDR3 spans 15 amino acids. CDR1 SGHRS and CDR2 YFSETQ come from the germline V gene. The germline V and J ends were trimmed by 0 bases and 8 bases, with 17 bases remaining between them. The CDR3 reads CASSLDSLPGIGYTF. The CDR3 DNA sequence: TGCGCCAGCAGCTTGGACTCTTTGCCAGGGATCGGCTACACCTTC.

This chain links TRBV6-1 with TRBJ1-1; D not resolved. The V gene's germline CDR1 is MNHNS and CDR2 SASEGT. CDR3 length: 12 amino acids. Trimming took 4 bases from V and 3 from J, leaving 6 bases between them. CDR3 DNA: TGTGCCAGCAGTGGACGGGACACTGAAGCTTTCTTT. Translated: CASSGRDTEAFF.

The gene calls are TRBV4-1 and TRBJ2-2; 8 bases map to TRBD2. CDR1 and CDR2 from the germline V gene are MGHRA and YSYEKL. CDR3 length: 17 residues. Germline trimming cut 1 base from V and 1 base from J; bases unmatched to any gene: 5. CDR3 nucleotide sequence: TGCGCCAGCAGCCAAGTTCGGGGGGGTGTGAACACCGGGGAGCTGTTTTTT. Protein sequence: CASSQVRGGVNTGELFF.

The chain links TRBV5-1 to TRBJ1-1; D unclear. The CDR3 extends over 18 amino acids. Germline loops: CDR1 SGHRS, CDR2 YFSETQ. V was pared by 0 bases and J by 2 bases, with 20 bases between. CDR3 residues: CASSLAAGGRLRNTEAFF. The DNA for the CDR3 is TGCGCCAGCAGCTTGGCGGCGGGAGGCAGACTTCGTAACACTGAAGCTTTCTTT.

The gene calls are TRBV7-9 and TRBJ2-1; TRBD1 might be the D (6 bases). Germline assignment: CDR1 SEHNR and CDR2 FQNEAQ (reference sequence). The CDR3 length is 15 residues. V lost 1 base and J lost 10, with 17 bases in between. CDR3 loop: CASSLVYGVTGEQFF. As DNA, the CDR3 is TGTGCCAGCAGCTTAGTGTACGGGGTAACAGGGGAGCAGTTCTTC.